One and the same sample provided the 21 T cell receptor beta chains below, sequenced in a study of cytomegalovirus exposure and HLA in healthy donors. This PCR relied on a set of 60 Vbeta primers and 13 Jbeta primers. Assay: immunoSEQ multiplex PCR; the TCRdb copy retains only in-frame clones and omits some. The sample yields almost 200,000 clones, around 79% seen once. Sequencing was done on a sample of PBMCs. The receptors derive from a woman between 25 and 40 years old in good health and CMV-seropositive.

This chain joins TRBV11-2 and TRBJ2-5; 9 bases map to TRBD1. The junction had 14 bases not matched to a gene; V was cut back by 1 base and J by 2 bases. This CDR3 region has 19 residues. CDR1 SGHAT and CDR2 FQNNGV come from the germline V gene. In nucleotides, the CDR3 is TGTGCCAGCAGCTTAGTGGGGACAGGGATCCCGCAACGGCAAGAGACCCAGTACTTC. Its protein is CASSLVGTGIPQRQETQYF.

J is TRBJ2-7 and V is TRBV9; 12 bases are a match to TRBD2. Germline CDR1 and CDR2: SGDLS and YYNGEE. V lost 0 bases, J lost 5 bases, and 3 bases stayed unmatched. The CDR3 has 15 amino acids. This CDR3 reads CASSVGTSGIHEQYF. CDR3 sequence (DNA): TGTGCCAGCAGCGTAGGGACTAGCGGGATTCACGAGCAGTACTTC.

Only one count was recorded for this clone. The chain is built from TRBV19 and TRBJ2-2; 7 bases fit TRBD1. CDR3 length: 14 residues. Germline V CDR1 and CDR2: LNHDA, SQIVND (reference sequence). V shed 5 bases and J 6 bases; nucleotides not matched to a gene: 6. For the CDR3, the DNA is TGTGCCAGTAGTTCCCAGGGGGTAGCCGGGGAGCTGTTTTTT. It translates to CASSSQGVAGELFF.

This clone was counted once. The chain joins TRBV10-3 to TRBJ2-5; 10 bases agree with TRBD2. The CDR3 spans 15 residues. Trimming took 5 bases from V and 1 from J; bases not matched to a gene: 4. Germline V gene sequence: CDR1 ENHRY, CDR2 SYGVKD. CDR3 in amino acids: CAISKVAGGQETQYF. The CDR3 bases are TGTGCCATCAGTAAAGTAGCGGGAGGCCAAGAGACCCAGTACTTC.

The chain is built from TRBV11-2 and TRBJ2-2; a weak D match, TRBD2 (6 bases). Germline V gene lookup returns CDR1 SGHAT and CDR2 FQNNGV. V lost 7 bases to trimming and J lost 8 bases, with 17 bases between them. The CDR3 runs 14 residues. This CDR3 is CASTLGLLGGELFF. Written as DNA, the CDR3 is TGTGCCAGCACCCTGGGACTCCTTGGGGGGGAGCTGTTTTTT. The variable domain in full, completed from reference TRBV11-2 and TRBJ2-2, reads EAGVAQSPRYKIIEKRQSVAFWCNPISGHATLYWYQQILGQGPKLLIQFQNNGVVDDSQLPKDRFSAERLKGVDSTLKIQPAKLEDSAVYLCASTLGLLGGELFFGEGSRLTVL.

V is TRBV9 and J is TRBJ2-5, with 7 positions matching TRBD2. This CDR3 spans 18 amino acids. The V segment lost 3 bases and the J segment 1 base; nucleotides outside the gene matches: 15. Germline-derived CDR1 and CDR2 are SGDLS and YYNGEE. CDR3 region: CASSEAWGSGKTQETQYF. The DNA of the CDR3 is TGTGCCAGCAGCGAAGCCTGGGGGAGCGGGAAAACCCAAGAGACCCAGTACTTC.

This chain links TRBV10-3 with TRBJ1-2; D ambiguous. Per germline, CDR1 ENHRY and CDR2 SYGVKD. V was trimmed by 0 bases and J by 11 bases, leaving 7 bases between them. The CDR3 extends over 11 amino acids. As DNA, the CDR3 is TGTGCCATCAGTGAGTCCACAGATTACACCTTC. Protein: CAISESTDYTF.

This clone has only a few counts. V usage is TRBV10-2 and J usage is TRBJ1-2; no definite D call. V gave up 3 bases and J gave up 2 bases, with 10 bases separating them. Germline CDR1 and CDR2: WSHSY and SAAADI. This CDR3 spans 14 amino acids. The CDR3 loop is CASSEWFANYGYTF. In DNA, the CDR3 is TGCGCCAGCAGTGAATGGTTCGCGAACTATGGCTACACCTTC.

The chain uses TRBV4-2 and TRBJ1-1; 9 nucleotides align to TRBD1. With 2 bases clipped from V and 7 bases from J, the junction kept 8 bases outside the gene matches. CDR1 and CDR2 (germline): LGHNA, YNFKEQ. The CDR3 extends over 15 amino acids. CDR3 residues: CASSQPHTGGFEAFF. CDR3 in DNA: TGTGCCAGCAGCCAACCGCACACAGGGGGCTTTGAAGCTTTCTTT.

V gene TRBV9 combines with J gene TRBJ2-5; tentative D call: TRBD1 (6 bases). Germline V gene sequence: CDR1 SGDLS, CDR2 YYNGEE. The CDR3 runs to 13 residues. The V and J ends lost 3 bases and 6 bases respectively, with 12 bases between them. The CDR3 here is CASSETGGQTQYF. The CDR3 bases are TGTGCCAGCAGCGAGACAGGTGGACAGACCCAGTACTTC.

The chain is built from TRBV7-7 and TRBJ2-1; 7 nucleotides line up with TRBD2. The ends lost 1 base at V and 4 bases at J; junction bases unmatched: 4. Germline V gene data show CDR1 as SSHAT and CDR2 as FNYEAQ (reference sequence). The CDR3 has 15 residues. The CDR3 reads CASSLVASGYNEQFF. Here the CDR3 DNA reads TGTGCCAGCAGCTTAGTGGCTAGCGGTTACAATGAGCAGTTCTTC.

The chain uses TRBV6-5 and TRBJ2-7, with 8 bases aligning to TRBD2. The V gene's germline CDR1 is MNHEY and CDR2 SVGAGI. The CDR3 consists of 15 residues. Unmatched junction bases numbered 4, after V lost 0 bases and J lost 3 bases. CDR3 DNA sequence: TGTGCCAGCAGTTACTCACCCAGCGGGAGCTACGAGCAGTACTTC. It specifies CASSYSPSGSYEQYF.

The genes are TRBV7-9 and TRBJ1-2; D uncertain. V was cut by 7 bases and J by 3 bases, with 12 bases left in between. The CDR3 is 13 amino acids. CDR1 and CDR2 from the germline V gene are SEHNR and FQNEAQ (reference sequence). The CDR3 here is CASNSGRDYGYTF. CDR3 nucleotide sequence: TGTGCCAGCAATAGTGGGCGGGACTATGGCTACACCTTC.

The V and J genes are TRBV7-9 and TRBJ1-1; 7 positions agree with TRBD1. Germline V CDR1 and CDR2: SEHNR, FQNEAQ (reference sequence). The CDR3 contains 13 residues. V lost 1 base and J lost 8; bases outside the gene matches: 4. CDR3 nucleotides: TGTGCCAGCAGCTTAGGACAGGACAGGGAAGCTTTCTTT. Translating gives CASSLGQDREAFF.

The rearrangement links TRBV15 to TRBJ2-1; 14 bases line up with TRBD2. J was trimmed by 0 bases and V by 5 bases; bases with no gene match: 15. Germline loops: CDR1 LNHNV, CDR2 YYDKDF (reference sequence). This CDR3 comprises 21 residues. The CDR3 bases are TGTGCCACCAGCGGCCGGTTGGAGCGACTAGCGGGAGGGGACTCCTACAATGAGCAGTTCTTC. Translated: CATSGRLERLAGGDSYNEQFF.

CDR3: CASSPDRGRRTEAFF. The DNA for the CDR3 is TGTGCCAGCAGTCCAGACAGGGGGCGTCGCACTGAAGCTTTCTTT. The V and J genes are TRBV28 and TRBJ1-1, with 10 positions matching TRBD1. The trim removed 5 bases at V and 4 bases at J, leaving 7 bases unmatched. The CDR3 consists of 15 residues. Germline-derived CDR1 and CDR2 are MDHEN and SYDVKM. Looking up the rest from reference TRBV28 and TRBJ1-1 gives the full variable domain: DVKVTQSSRYLVKRTGEKVFLECVQDMDHENMFWYRQDPGLGLRLIYFSYDVKMKEKGDIPEGYSVSREKKERFSLILESASTNQTSMYLCASSPDRGRRTEAFFGQGTRLTVV.

J is TRBJ1-3 and V is TRBV4-1, with D tentatively TRBD1 (6 bases). The CDR3 has 19 amino acids. The germline V gene has CDR1 MGHRA and CDR2 YSYEKL. V shed 4 bases and J shed 3 bases, with 25 bases lying between them. CDR3 sequence (DNA): TGCGCCAGCAGCCGAAAAGGCAGGACAGATGCTACTTATGGAAACACCATATATTTT. Translating it yields CASSRKGRTDATYGNTIYF.

The chain has TRBV5-5 and TRBJ1-4; 7 bases match TRBD1. The CDR3 sequence is 15 residues long. Trimming removed 4 bases from V and 4 bases from J; junction bases left unmatched: 7. The germline gives CDR1 SGHKS, CDR2 YYEKEE (reference sequence). DNA of the CDR3: TGTGCCAGCAGCAGACCCGGGACAGATAATGAAAAACTGTTTTTT. Protein sequence: CASSRPGTDNEKLFF.

The chain has TRBV5-6 and TRBJ1-6; no firm D call. The CDR3 is 17 residues long. Per the germline V gene, CDR1 is SGHDT and CDR2 is YYEEEE. Trimming pared 1 base from V and 0 bases from J, leaving 11 bases between. Here the CDR3 reads CASSLRSPPSYNSPLHF. The CDR3 coding sequence is TGTGCCAGCAGCTTGCGGAGCCCTCCCTCCTATAATTCACCCCTCCACTTT.

The genes are TRBV29-1 and TRBJ2-7; TRBD2 agrees at 7 bases. The junction had 9 bases not matched to a gene; V was cut back by 0 bases and J by 4 bases. Looked up from germline, CDR1 is SQVTM and CDR2 is ANQGSEA. The CDR3 runs to 15 residues. CDR3 sequence (DNA): TGCAGCGTTGAAGATCGGGAGGAAGGAAATTACGAGCAGTACTTC. Translation: CSVEDREEGNYEQYF.

The V call is TRBV18, the J call TRBJ2-1, with D tentatively TRBD2 (5 bases). The CDR3 is 15 amino acids. The germline V gene has CDR1 KGHSH and CDR2 LQKENI. V was shortened by 6 bases and J by 3 bases, with 15 bases between the two germline ends. In DNA form, the CDR3 reads TGTGCCAGCTCTCAAAGTCGGACTGACTACAATGAGCAGTTCTTC. It codes for CASSQSRTDYNEQFF.